This TCR beta chain appears in the sequencing data of a study of PD-L1 blockade in urothelial cancer listed by TCRdb under 2017. At the level of the whole study: Therapy was started at some point between 2013 and 2015 for all patients, and atezolizumab 1,200 mg was administered intravenously every 3 weeks. Patients had an ECOG performance status of 0 or 1 and had received between 0 and 3 prior chemotherapy regimens. Blood samples were analyzed at two time points: 3 weeks after treatment start (second dose) and 6 weeks after treatment start. Blood samples yielded a median of roughly 150,000 T cells and more than 80,000 unique TCRs, with median clonality around 0.083. Under 30 patients had pretreatment blood TCR-seq, some 25 had at least one posttreatment blood collection, and some 25 had tumor TCR-seq. Somatic, immune and clinical correlates of response to PD-L1 blockade with atezolizumab in urothelial cancer were the focus of an exploratory multi-omic analysis. About 90% of the roughly 29 patients were males with bladder-origin urothelial cancer, and about 60% of the roughly 30 reported a prior smoking history. Pretreatment tumor samples, along with matched peripheral blood serially collected before and after atezolizumab treatment, were subjected to TCR sequencing. Nine patients reached durable clinical benefit, while 15 to 20 patients did not. Durable clinical benefit was defined as a progression-free survival longer than 6 months, and TCR features were additionally tested against progression-free survival and overall survival. Whole exome sequencing and RNA sequencing of pretreatment tumors were performed alongside TCR sequencing in the same patients. What the research found in general, with its limitations: At 3 weeks after the start of treatment, tumor-associated TCR clones in peripheral blood had expanded more in patients with durable benefit (n ≈ 23, p = 0.022). A pretreatment peripheral blood TCR clonality below the median was linked to improved progression-free and overall survival. Because of the small sample size (n ≈ 29) and the many exploratory analyses performed, the results are intended to be regarded as hypothesis-generating.

A cohort of roughly 30 patients with locally advanced or metastatic urothelial carcinoma, treated at Memorial Sloan Kettering on a trial protocol, was included. Peripheral blood mononuclear cells were collected pretreatment and during treatment, at between 1 and 8 total time points per patient. The Qiagen DNeasy Blood extraction kit was used to purify genomic DNA from total PBMCs and tumor samples. Collected pretreatment and during treatment, PBMCs were isolated and stored as previously described. According to the germline V gene, CDR1 reads MDHEN and CDR2 reads SYDVKM. The CDR3 sequence holds 15 residues, the cysteine and phenylalanine included. The DNA shown is the 45-base CDR3, in frame from base 1. V and J are trimmed by 5 bases and 2 bases, and the gene matches miss 3 bases of the junction. To estimate absolute template abundance from read counts, synthetic TCR analog templates were spiked into each PCR. The immunoSEQ assay was used to amplify TCRbeta CDR3 regions from genomic DNA with bias-controlled V and J gene primers. Sequencing of rearranged TCRbeta segments was performed at approximately 20X coverage. The authors processed their data as follows. Sequencing errors were corrected by clustering and CDR3s were annotated against IMGT to assign V, D and J genes. Downstream analyses used only productive TCRbeta rearrangements and left out out-of-frame or stop-codon sequences. Clonality was computed as one minus Shannon entropy normalized by the log of the number of unique productive sequences. Fisher's exact test with Benjamini-Hochberg correction, at a threshold of adjusted p below 0.01, was used to find clones that differed between time points or between blood and tumor. TCRdb obtained this table from immuneACCESS and retained in-frame rearrangements with V and J assigned. These tables miss some clones; where compared with another copy, unresolved V genes account for less than half of the shortfall, and the remainder is unexplained. For V, J and clone size, that table is used; D and trimming come from the DNA. The sample table contains more than 70,000 clones; only one count was recorded for 85% to 90% of them. The biggest ten clones account for less than 3.5% of the sample.

Concerning this clone itself: The clone's antigen remains unknown. No clone much larger than this one lies a single base away; base qualities are absent.

The source of this sequence is a man in his sixties with urothelial cancer. Source: PBMCs, taken around atezolizumab (anti-PD-L1) treatment. The chain is made from TRBV28 and TRBJ2-6; 7 middle bases align to TRBD1. The CDR3 region: CASSATGAGANVLTF. In nucleotides, the sequence is TGTGCCAGCAGTGCAACAGGGGCTGGGGCCAACGTCCTGACTTTC.